This T cell receptor beta chain was sequenced for a study of cytomegalovirus exposure and HLA in healthy donors (dated by TCRdb to 2015 to 2018). Regarding the study in general: An earlier analysis of 587 of the donors reported about 250 Gb of sequence data and some 120 million unique TCR beta sequences from 190 million or so T cells. Rather than drawing on any new phenotypic data, the later analysis identified candidate immune exposures from TCR beta sequences and the way those sequences occurred across donors. In an earlier analysis of over 550 of the donors, high-throughput TCR beta sequencing was used to judge whether each TCR beta V gene segment behaved as functional or pseudogenic. Among around 400 genotyped donors of the cohort, an average of roughly 230,000 unique TCR beta nucleotide sequences was sequenced per donor, of which about 19% were non-productive. Genome-wide SNP genotypes for about 55% of the roughly 670 donors were used in a later genetic analysis, which treated that subset as a discovery cohort. A later analysis re-analyzed previously published TCR beta repertoires from roughly 690 donors and added high-resolution HLA genotyping to study TCR occurrence patterns. Donor age, sex, ethnicity and CMV serostatus were compiled together with the repertoire data. Both class I and class II loci were covered by HLA typing, at four-digit resolution. Of the roughly 400 genotyped donors, roughly 76% were placed in the genetic ancestry cluster associated with self-reported Caucasian donors. Typing coverage varied by locus: roughly 629-630 donors for A, B, C, DRB1 and DQB1; 500 to 550 for DQA1; more than 600 for DPA1; 400 to 480 for DPB1. All discovery cohort repertoires had been generated using a single sequencing platform. An early release covering roughly 600 HLA-typed donors comprised approximately 300 gigabases of sequencing data and roughly 86 million unique TCR sequences. The study was designed to test whether signatures of past pathogen exposure could be identified by cataloging public T cell receptors. Along with the approximately 650-subject first cohort, a separate validation cohort of some 130 different subjects was used. The T cell repertoires of 550 to 850 subjects were profiled by immunosequencing and related to cytomegalovirus serostatus. Four or five DR-DQ haplotypes were handled as single units for association and clustering because linkage in the cohort was strong. The study combined high-throughput TCR immunosequencing, statistical association of individual TCRs with disease status, and machine learning to predict cytomegalovirus infection status.

What the work shows at the level of the full study, not this receptor alone: Some IMGT-functional V segments, including TRBV6-2 and TRBV6-3, could not be distinguished by the 87-base-pair reads and were therefore excluded. When HLA alleles, especially DR and DQ, strongly co-occurred, attributing TCR associations to individual alleles was difficult. The study listed 150 to 200 TCR beta chains as associated with cytomegalovirus. The authors suggested that the approach could potentially be generalized to other disease states and immunological phenotypes. A further reported finding was that TCR beta sequences accurately predicted the HLA-A and HLA-B alleles for most subjects in the first cohort. In a later analysis, several top co-occurrence clusters were reported to appear linked to parvovirus B19, influenza, CMV and Epstein-Barr virus. Because some donors lacked HLA typing at each locus, the association tests relied only on the typed subset. CMV serostatus was the only immune exposure information available for the cohort. An association between a missense DCLRE1C variant and V-gene and J-gene trimming of TCR beta chains was found in a later genetic analysis and replicated in an independent cohort. Across donors, most TCR sequences were observed very rarely, whereas some public TCRs were present in many individuals. In vitro tests confirmed that a few of the cytomegalovirus-associated TCR beta chains recognize cytomegalovirus antigens. In an earlier analysis of some 500 of the donors, most TCR beta V segments appeared in productive rearrangements about 87% or about 30% of the time, broadly matching IMGT annotations. Because counts were too low, around 17 rarely observed V segments, including chromosome 9 orphons, were left out of the earlier analysis of 587 of the donors. In this cohort, only TCR beta chains were sequenced, and detectable features were limited by the absence of alpha or paired-chain data. A cluster of highly shared sequence variants was judged likely to represent a technical artifact of the sequencing pipeline. In both the original and validation cohorts, the classifier was reported to diagnose cytomegalovirus status with high specificity and sensitivity. Sequencing depth was assumed to be roughly uniform across donors in the presence/absence analyses, though that assumption may not hold. Specific HLA alleles were associated with 15,000 to 20,000 TCR beta sequences at a false discovery rate of 0.05 in a later analysis. Linkage disequilibrium might explain the correlated functional status among segregating V segments, but an unknown experimental factor could not be ruled out. In a later analysis, HLA-associated TCR beta chains were found to be more clonally expanded and to have lower generation probabilities than equally common non-associated chains. In a later analysis, the rate of TCR association differed among HLA loci, with DRB1 alleles having the most associated TCRs and HLA-C alleles having the fewest. A later analysis found that most CMV-associated TCR beta chains appeared HLA-restricted, with HLA associations seemingly driven largely by CMV exposure. In a later genetic analysis, fewer N-insertions in productive TCRs were reported among donors in an Asian-associated ancestry cluster than the roughly 710-donor mean.

The cohort consisted of some 670 healthy bone marrow donors. Cohort members were all nominally healthy when sampled, although unrecorded immune exposures were likely present. The donor tested CMV seropositive, placing the donor among the approximately 290 seropositive members of the cohort. A peripheral blood sample was collected from each donor, and TCR beta sequencing was performed on peripheral blood mononuclear cells. Genomic DNA extraction from the blood cell samples was performed with the Qiagen DNeasy Blood Extraction Kit. The library relied on the immunoSEQ multiplex PCR assay. For the multiplex PCR, a mixture combining 60 forward primers for TCR Vbeta segments and 13 reverse primers for TCR Jbeta segments was used. A multiplex PCR assay on genomic DNA amplified the CDR3 region of rearranged TCR beta genes. Amplified TCR beta libraries were sequenced as 87-base-pair reads on the Illumina HiSeq System. The study's own analysis went as follows. In a later analysis, some 80 million unique TCR beta chains were counted across the 500 to 700 repertoires, and roughly 10 million of these chains were shared by at least two donors. Raw reads were error-corrected and collapsed into unique sequences with a nearest-neighbor algorithm that merged closely related sequences to remove PCR and sequencing errors. CDR3 sequences were aligned to IMGT reference sequences to assign V, D and J gene segments. For a sequence to be retained, a match of at least six nucleotides to both a V gene segment and a J gene segment was required. Rearrangements were called productive when the CDR3 lacked stop codons and stayed in frame with V and J; all others were non-productive. Following IMGT convention, CDR3 was defined as the stretch from the second conserved V-encoded cysteine to the conserved J-encoded phenylalanine. In an earlier analysis of around 600 of the donors, sequences lacking an unambiguous match to a single V gene segment were excluded. In an earlier analysis of a few hundred of the donors, V segments were called functional above 56.7% productive rearrangements and were called segregating when the between-donor standard deviation exceeded 5%. A statistical classification framework was developed to diagnose cytomegalovirus status using the catalog of TCR beta chain sequences. V and J gene assignment, in a later analysis, came from comparing TCR nucleotide sequences with IMGT/GENE-DB human TR gene sequences. In a later analysis, CDR3 sequences and most-parsimonious VDJ recombination scenarios were assigned using the TCRdist pipeline. In a later analysis, every TCR beta chain was defined by the combination of its CDR3 amino acid sequence and its V-gene family, and reads without a unique V-gene family were dropped. To address suspected cross-contamination and a sequencing artifact, a later analysis removed 550 to 750 highly shared, low-generation-probability nucleotide sequences. A later analysis calculated a clonal expansion index for each public chain from normalized within-repertoire ranks of inferred template counts. A later analysis computed generation probabilities with a VDJ recombination model fitted to out-of-frame rearrangements, and checked the results against IGoR. In a later analysis, hypergeometric tests were used to score TCR-TCR, TCR-HLA and TCR-CMV co-occurrence, with a repertoire-size bias correction applied to TCR pairs. False discovery rates were estimated in a later analysis by permuting HLA or CMV assignments 20 times. A later analysis grouped co-occurring TCRs with DBSCAN, adding TCRdist sequence similarity when clustering within HLA-allele-positive subsets. Repertoires with fewer than 30,000 or more than 120,000 public chains were left out of co-occurrence clustering, as were five repertoires with anomalous nucleotide sharing. The table was pulled from immuneACCESS by TCRdb, which kept in-frame rearrangements only. Such tables lose some clones; where checked, under half of the loss comes from unresolved V genes, and the rest has no known cause. Clone size and the V and J calls come from that table; the DNA yielded D and trimming. The sample table shows over 90,000 clones, and about three quarters are seen once. Less than 15% of the sample comes from the top ten.

After removal of 3 bases from V and 4 bases from J, the junction retains 12 bases not matched to a gene. CDR1 and CDR2 are read off the germline V gene as SGHTA and FQGNSA. Counted from cysteine to phenylalanine, this CDR3 has 16 amino acids. Only CDR3 DNA is held: 48 bases, read in frame from base 1. This clone was seen a few times. No antigen is known for it. No qualities accompany the bases; no much larger clone lies one base away. The sequenced material came from PBMCs. This TCR was recovered from a woman between 50 and 59 years old in good health and CMV-seropositive. The rearranged chain carries TRBV7-2 and TRBJ2-7; 7 central bases correspond to TRBD2. The sequenced DNA: TGTGCCAGCAGCTTCGCACGGGAGGCCGGAGGATACGAGCAGTACTTC. Translated, this gives CASSFAREAGGYEQYF.